This TCR beta chain is drawn from a study of Ad26.COV2.S vaccination and SARS-CoV-2 variants. General study findings and limits: Vaccine recipients and placebo recipients showed similar non-spike TCR breadth. Total T cell responses were possibly underestimated by TCR breadth and depth analyses.

Germline-derived CDR1 and CDR2 are MNHEY and SVGAGI. This CDR3 region has 14 residues. Trimming stripped 11 bases from V and 3 bases from J, with 17 bases between. Libraries were prepared by immunoSEQ multiplex PCR; TCRdb keeps only in-frame clonotypes and omits some of them. In the table there are 350,000 to 450,000 clones, around 92% of which are singletons. On this clone itself: Its antigen remains unidentified.

Sequences were derived from peripheral blood, sampled after recovery from COVID-19. This sequence joins TRBV6-5 and TRBJ2-4, with D possibly being TRBD2 (5 bases). This TCR came from a human donor who had recovered from COVID-19. CDR3: CAAAESFGKNIQYF. CDR3 coding DNA: TGTGCCGCAGCGGAGTCGTTTGGCAAAAACATTCAGTACTTC.